This note documents a single T cell receptor beta chain sequence. The CDR3 has 15 amino acids. Germline loops: CDR1 DFQATT, CDR2 SNEGSKA (reference sequence). The V and J ends lost 3 bases and 8 bases, in that order; junction bases with no gene match: 11. In the authors' workflow: Nucleated cell counts were estimated from reference gene primer amplification. Measured with immunoSEQ multiplex PCR; TCRdb has only the in-frame clones, and not every one. The V and J calls and the clone size are those of that table, but D and trimming were determined from the DNA. The sample has approximately 230,000 clones, around nine tenths seen once; the top ten hold around 3%. These data come from a study of blood T cell repertoires in COVID-19. Study context: PBMCs, B-cell-depleted T cells, or T cells provided the cDNA or gDNA that made up the material.

The rearrangement links TRBV20-1 to TRBJ2-4; TRBD2 matches at 9 bases. Source material: peripheral blood. This clonotype was obtained from a man between 18 and 29 years old with active or convalescent COVID-19. For the CDR3, the DNA is TGCAGTGCTAGTAGGTCTAGCGGGAAAGGGGACATTCAGTACTTC. Residues: CSASRSSGKGDIQYF.